This TCR beta chain appears in the sequencing data of a study of type 1 regulatory T cells. The overall study: T-allo10 is an in vitro-generated, Tr1-enriched CD4 T cell product specific for alloantigen.

The CDR3 has 16 residues. CDR1 is SGHTA and CDR2 is FQGNSA in the germline V gene. The ends lost 5 bases at V and 5 bases at J; junction bases unmatched: 10. In TCRdb, the reads were re-called with MiXCR into one record per CDR3 protein. The sample includes about 62,000 distinct CDR3 sequences, 62% of them seen just once. On this clonotype: As yet, its antigen is unknown. It may be a read error: a sequence one base away is much more abundant.

Study-level points and caveats: Type 1 regulatory T cells had a more restricted TCR repertoire than non-type 1 regulatory T cells.

Sequencing was carried out using cultured non-Tr1 T cells, either the whole culture or a sorted T cell fraction (not recorded which). This chain connects TRBV7-2 to TRBJ2-2; 8 bases align to TRBD2. The clonotype was recovered from a human donor in good health. CDR3: CASSLFSGGRTGELFF. Written as DNA, the CDR3 is TGTGCCAGCAGCCTCTTCTCGGGAGGGAGGACCGGGGAGCTGTTTTTT.